This TCR beta chain was retrieved from a study of OX40 agonist ivuxolimab in advanced cancers. Regarding the complete study: Ivuxolimab was an agonistic, fully human IgG2 monoclonal antibody directed against OX40 (CD134), a costimulatory receptor. Intravenous ivuxolimab was administered to patients every 2 weeks at six dose levels: 0.01, 0.1, 0.3, 1.5, 3 and 10 mg/kg. Of the approximately 50 patients in dose escalation, about 20 had hepatocellular carcinoma, some 15 had melanoma, 9 had renal cell carcinoma and 9 had head and neck cancer. In the dose-escalation cohort, approximately 80% of patients were male, and the mean age was approximately 60 years with a range of roughly 23 to 79. Prior anti-PD-1, anti-PD-L1 or anti-CTLA-4 therapy was permitted, and approximately 41% of dose-escalation patients had received checkpoint inhibitors. Partial responses occurred in three dose-escalation patients: two with cutaneous melanoma and one with hepatocellular carcinoma. Peripheral TCRbeta sequencing aimed to test whether ivuxolimab altered TCR sequence diversity and caused clonal T-cell expansion. The paper covers the monotherapy dose-escalation part of the phase I ivuxolimab trial, which included N ≈ 54 patients.

Taken from the germline V gene (reference sequence), the CDR1 and CDR2 loops are LNHDA and SQIVND. The junction carries 21 bases between V and J, which are trimmed by 6 bases and 6 bases respectively. The CDR3 has 16 amino acids, counting the end cysteine and phenylalanine. The read is trimmed to its CDR3 DNA, 48 bases read in frame from base 1. A word on this clone: The specificity of this receptor is unknown. Within one base of it there is no much larger clone, and no base qualities were kept.

The paper's findings and limits, for the study overall: In the 0.1-3.0 mg/kg groups, partial responders had among the lowest normalized peripheral clonal expansion, particularly in CD8+ T cells. The antigen specificity of the clonally expanded peripheral T cells was not determined. Low levels of normalized T-cell clonal expansion were also seen in some patients who did not respond. After ivuxolimab, CD8+ T cells had more expanded clones than CD4+ T cells on average. At doses from 0.1 to 3.0 mg/kg, clonal expansion was seen in both CD4+ and CD8+ blood T cells between baseline and week 6.

Genomic DNA was extracted from sorted cells for sequencing of the TCRbeta CDR3 region. The immunoSEQ Assay was used for sequencing of TCRbeta CDR3 regions. TCRdb holds this immuneACCESS table with in-frame rearrangements only. Some clones are missing; in checked studies, unresolved V genes explain under half, and the rest has no known cause. A total of 50,000 or so clones appear in this sample, around four fifths of them only once. 0.75% to 0.8% of the sample goes to the ten largest clones. The trial excluded patients who had a history of autoimmune disease or were on systemic immunosuppression. In every dose cohort, peripheral blood was drawn for TCR sequencing at baseline, cycle 4 day 1, and cycle 7 day 1. The samples were taken from a phase I, first-in-human, multicenter, open-label dose-escalation trial of ivuxolimab. Adults with locally advanced or metastatic melanoma, renal cell, hepatocellular, or head and neck squamous cell carcinoma were enrolled in the trial. Before TCR sequencing, CD4+ T cells and CD8+ T cells from peripheral blood were sorted into separate populations.

The specimen comprised CD4+ or CD8+ T cells sorted from blood, sampled in a trial of the OX40 agonist ivuxolimab. The rearrangement combines TRBV19 with TRBJ2-1, with an unclear D gene assignment. This clonotype originated in an adult with an advanced solid tumor such as melanoma, head and neck, liver or kidney cancer. The nucleotides are TGTGCCAGTAGCCCATCACTCACGATTACGGGCAATGAGCAGTTCTTC. Translation gives CASSPSLTITGNEQFF.